The present entry profiles one T cell receptor beta chain with its context. Its antigen is as yet unknown. J gave up 10 bases and V 5 bases, and 9 bases lay outside the gene matches. CDR1 and CDR2 (germline): MDHEN, SYDVKM. CDR3 length equals 14 residues. These data are taken from a study of CD8 T cells in ankylosing spondylitis. Findings of the study overall: CD8+ cells made up the disease-linked clones, which were relatively rare in peripheral blood. Certain motif variants had earlier been reported in reactive arthritis synovial fluid and blood. It was reported that disease-linked clones were significantly enriched in matched ankylosing spondylitis synovial fluid. Roughly eight highly homologous variants made up a TCR beta motif that seemed to typify ankylosing spondylitis blood.

Each TCR beta library was made by quantitative 5'-RACE that incorporated molecular barcodes. MiXCR, applied by TCRdb to the 5' RACE reads, yields one record per CDR3 protein. The data contain about 500,000 distinct CDR3 sequences, about 5.7% of them singletons. The TCR originated in a male donor with ankylosing spondylitis. This chain joins TRBV28 and TRBJ1-1; 11 bases align to TRBD1. The sample taken for sequencing was blood, either unsorted or a sorted T cell fraction (not recorded which). This CDR3 is CASSPPWGQGGAFF. Here the CDR3 DNA reads TGTGCCAGCAGTCCTCCCTGGGGACAGGGGGGAGCTTTCTTT.